This is a list of T cell receptor beta chains from one sample in a study of cytomegalovirus exposure and HLA in healthy donors. Sequencing was performed with immunoSEQ multiplex PCR; in TCRdb, only in-frame clones are kept and a portion is missing. The repertoire includes 150,000 to 200,000 clones, roughly 80% of them detected once, and roughly 6.3% sits in the top ten. Sequences were obtained from PBMCs. Receptors were obtained from a male donor in good health and CMV-seropositive. CDR3s include the opening cysteine and the closing phenylalanine or tryptophan. The D gene is left open where the match is weak. The size of a clone is reported for some rows only, either as once, few or many, or as a class for expanded clones.

cdr3_nt | cdr3_aa | j_call | clone_size | d_call | v_call
TGCAGCGCTACGATAACAGATACGCAGTATTTT | CSATITDTQYF | TRBJ2-3 | . | . | TRBV29-1
TGCGCCAGCAGTCCCGAGGCGAGGGAGGAGCAGTACTTC | CASSPEAREEQYF | TRBJ2-7 | . | . | TRBV4-1
TGTGCCAGCAGTGTATTCGAGCAGTACTTC | CASSVFEQYF | TRBJ2-7 | . | . | TRBV2
TGTGCCAGCAGCCGAGGTAGCGGGGACCTCTACGAGCAGTACTTC | CASSRGSGDLYEQYF | TRBJ2-7 | . | TRBD2 | TRBV7-2
TGTGCCAGCAGTTTTGACAGGGGGACCTACGAGCAGTACTTC | CASSFDRGTYEQYF | TRBJ2-7 | . | TRBD1 | TRBV27
TGTGCCAGTAGGTACAGGACCGATCAGCCCCAGCATTTT | CASRYRTDQPQHF | TRBJ1-5 | . | . | TRBV19
TGTGCCAGCTCACCAGCTGCAGGGCAATCACCCCTCCACTTT | CASSPAAGQSPLHF | TRBJ1-6 | once | . | TRBV18
TGTGCTAGCAGCCCACGCAACTTAGCGGACTGGCAGGATGAGCAGTTCTTC | CASSPRNLADWQDEQFF | TRBJ2-1 | . | . | TRBV7-7
TGTGCCAGCAGTTTATTACAGGGACACTACAATGAGCAGTTCTTC | CASSLLQGHYNEQFF | TRBJ2-1 | . | . | TRBV27
TGTGCCACCGGCTGGCAGGGGCGCGGGAACTATGGCTACACCTTC | CATGWQGRGNYGYTF | TRBJ1-2 | . | . | TRBV10-3
TGTGCCAGCAGCGCGGACCTAGGGACAGCGAATGAAAAACTGTTTTTT | CASSADLGTANEKLFF | TRBJ1-4 | . | TRBD1 | TRBV28
TGTGCCAGCAGCTTGGCTAGTATGGAGACCCAGTACTTC | CASSLASMETQYF | TRBJ2-5 | . | . | TRBV5-4
TGTGCCAGCAGCTTGGCCAGGGTAAACACTGAAGCTTTCTTT | CASSLARVNTEAFF | TRBJ1-1 | few | . | TRBV5-4
TGTGCCAGCAGCTTAGTTGGGATAGGGGTGAACACTGAAGCTTTCTTT | CASSLVGIGVNTEAFF | TRBJ1-1 | . | . | TRBV7-2
TGTGCCAGCAGCTTAAGGACTAGCGGGAACAATGAGCAGTTCTTC | CASSLRTSGNNEQFF | TRBJ2-1 | . | TRBD2 | TRBV7-9
TGTGCCTGGAGACCCCCGGGACAGGGTAGCTACACCTTC | CAWRPPGQGSYTF | TRBJ1-2 | . | TRBD1 | TRBV30
TGCGCCAGCAGCTTGATCGAGCCTACTAGAGAGCAGTACTTC | CASSLIEPTREQYF | TRBJ2-7 | . | . | TRBV5-1
TGTGCTAGTGGTTTCCTCCCTAGCGGGAGGGATGAGCAGTTCTTC | CASGFLPSGRDEQFF | TRBJ2-1 | . | TRBD2 | TRBV12-5
TGTGCCAGCAGCGTAGGTTTGGCTAGCGGGGACTACGAGCAGTACTTC | CASSVGLASGDYEQYF | TRBJ2-7 | . | TRBD2 | TRBV9
TGTGCCAGTAGCTGGGAGGTCGATGGCTACACCTTC | CASSWEVDGYTF | TRBJ1-2 | . | . | TRBV19
TGCGCCAGCAGCCTGCAAAACGACAGGGGGGCTGGCTACACCTTC | CASSLQNDRGAGYTF | TRBJ1-2 | . | TRBD1 | TRBV5-1
TGTGCCAGCATGTGGCGGGTATCCTACGAGCAGTACTTC | CASMWRVSYEQYF | TRBJ2-7 | . | . | TRBV28
TGTTCCAGCAGCCTAAACAGGTACGAGCAGTACTTC | CSSSLNRYEQYF | TRBJ2-7 | . | . | TRBV7-9
TGCGCCAGCACCAGGACAGGGGGCGAGGATGAGCAGTTCTTC | CASTRTGGEDEQFF | TRBJ2-1 | . | TRBD1 | TRBV5-1
TGTGCCAGCAGCGGAACCGGGACAGGGGATTCACCCCTCCACTTT | CASSGTGTGDSPLHF | TRBJ1-6 | . | TRBD1 | TRBV7-2
TGTGCCAGCAGTCCGCCCTACTACGAGCAGTACTTC | CASSPPYYEQYF | TRBJ2-7 | few | . | TRBV28
TGTGCCAGCGTGACATCCTCTGGAAACACCATATATTTT | CASVTSSGNTIYF | TRBJ1-3 | once | . | TRBV28
TGTGCCAGCACCGCCCCGACAGGCCCTAAGGGGGCCAACGTCCTGACTTTC | CASTAPTGPKGANVLTF | TRBJ2-6 | . | . | TRBV7-9
TGTGCCAGTAGTACCAGGGGCCCCAATCAGCCCCAGCATTTT | CASSTRGPNQPQHF | TRBJ1-5 | once | . | TRBV19
TGTGCCAGTAGTATATCGGACACTGAAGCTTTCTTT | CASSISDTEAFF | TRBJ1-1 | few | . | TRBV19
TGTGCCAGCAGCACGGGACAGGGGGAATCTGAAGCTTTCTTT | CASSTGQGESEAFF | TRBJ1-1 | . | TRBD1 | TRBV7-9
TGTGCCAGCACTCTTTCCGGGACAGGGAGCTCCTATAATTCACCCCTCCACTTT | CASTLSGTGSSYNSPLHF | TRBJ1-6 | . | . | TRBV21-1
TGTGCCTGGAGTGGAGGTCAGACTTTGAACACTGAAGCTTTCTTT | CAWSGGQTLNTEAFF | TRBJ1-1 | . | . | TRBV30
TGCGCCAGCAGCCAAGACCCCTCCCGGGGGTCCGGTTCACCCCTCCACTTT | CASSQDPSRGSGSPLHF | TRBJ1-6 | . | . | TRBV4-3
TGCGCCAGCACCCCGGGACTAGCGGTGAACGAGCAGTACTTC | CASTPGLAVNEQYF | TRBJ2-7 | . | TRBD2 | TRBV5-1
TGTGCCTGGTCCTCTAGAGGTTCGAACACTGAAGCTTTCTTT | CAWSSRGSNTEAFF | TRBJ1-1 | . | . | TRBV30
TGTGCCAGCTCACGCCGACAGGAAGGGAATGAGCAGTTCTTC | CASSRRQEGNEQFF | TRBJ2-1 | . | . | TRBV18
TGTGCCATCAGTGAGCCTAGCGGGAACTATGAGCAGTTCTTC | CAISEPSGNYEQFF | TRBJ2-1 | . | TRBD2 | TRBV10-3
TGTGCCAGCAGGGGACTAGCGGGAGCCCCGCTTCAGTACTTC | CASRGLAGAPLQYF | TRBJ2-7 | . | TRBD2 | TRBV27
TGTGCCAGCAGCTTAGGACTAGCGGGAGGGGATACGCAGTATTTT | CASSLGLAGGDTQYF | TRBJ2-3 | . | TRBD2 | TRBV11-2
TGTGCCAGCAGCTTAGGGCCTACAGGGGTTAACTATGGCTACACCTTC | CASSLGPTGVNYGYTF | TRBJ1-2 | . | TRBD1 | TRBV7-2
TGTGCCATCAATAAAGGCGACGGACTCGCTTCCTACGAGCAGTACTTC | CAINKGDGLASYEQYF | TRBJ2-7 | few | . | TRBV10-3
TGTGCCTGGAGTGCGGGGTTGGAAACCGGGGAGCTGTTTTTT | CAWSAGLETGELFF | TRBJ2-2 | . | . | TRBV30
TGCGCCAGCAGCTTGAGGGGCACACTCTACGAGCAGTACTTC | CASSLRGTLYEQYF | TRBJ2-7 | . | . | TRBV5-1
TGTGCCATCAACGGGCTAGCGGGAGGTCTGAGCTCCTACAATGAGCAGTTCTTC | CAINGLAGGLSSYNEQFF | TRBJ2-1 | . | TRBD2 | TRBV10-3
TGTGCCAGCAGCCAATCCGCCCAGGGTAAGGGCTACACCTTC | CASSQSAQGKGYTF | TRBJ1-2 | few | . | TRBV16
TGTGCCAGCAGCCCCTCGTCGGGGAGGCATCAGCCCCAGCATTTT | CASSPSSGRHQPQHF | TRBJ1-5 | once | . | TRBV6-5
TGTGCCAGCAGCTTAGAGGGGGCGCCCCGCGGCTACACCTTC | CASSLEGAPRGYTF | TRBJ1-2 | . | TRBD1 | TRBV7-2
TGTGCCATCATGGGAGATGGACTAGATGAAAGTTCGCAGTATTTT | CAIMGDGLDESSQYF | TRBJ2-3 | . | TRBD2 | TRBV10-3
TGCGCCAGCAGCCAAGATCGGGATCAAGAGACCCAGTACTTC | CASSQDRDQETQYF | TRBJ2-5 | . | . | TRBV4-3
TGTGCCAGCAGCCGTTTAGCGGGATCCGGGGCAGATACGCAGTATTTT | CASSRLAGSGADTQYF | TRBJ2-3 | . | TRBD2 | TRBV7-9